The rows below give T cell receptor beta chains drawn from one sample of a study of cytotoxic CD8 clonotypes in ibrutinib-treated CLL. Data came from immunoSEQ multiplex PCR; TCRdb stores just in-frame clones and leaves some out. The sample has 60,000 to 70,000 clones; roughly 59% are singletons. Sequences were derived from PBMCs, sampled after 12 months of ibrutinib treatment. The receptor source for this set is a human donor with chronic lymphocytic leukemia. CDR3s include the opening cysteine and the closing phenylalanine or tryptophan. The D gene is left open where the match is weak. The size of a clone is reported for some rows only, either as once, few or many, or as a class for expanded clones.

V gene,D gene,J gene,CDR3 length,clone size,CDR3 protein,CDR3 DNA
TRBV19,NA,TRBJ1-5,12,NA,CASSIGESPQHF,TGTGCCAGTAGTATAGGGGAAAGTCCCCAGCATTTT
TRBV6-1,NA,TRBJ1-5,13,medium-sized,CASERGGPEPQHF,TGTGCCAGCGAGCGCGGGGGGCCGGAGCCCCAGCATTTT
TRBV6-6,NA,TRBJ2-3,15,NA,CASRSPGHITDTQYF,TGTGCCAGCCGATCCCCGGGACATATCACAGATACGCAGTATTTT
TRBV11-2,NA,TRBJ2-4,13,NA,CASTEVGKNIQYF,TGTGCCAGCACCGAGGTTGGCAAAAACATTCAGTACTTC
TRBV2,NA,TRBJ1-3,17,NA,CASSEPGSPHSGNTIYF,TGTGCCAGCAGTGAGCCCGGCAGCCCCCACTCTGGAAACACCATATATTTT
TRBV7-2,TRBD2,TRBJ2-1,15,NA,CASSSGGALYNEQFF,TGTGCCAGCAGCTCGGGGGGGGCCCTATACAATGAGCAGTTCTTC
TRBV7-9,NA,TRBJ2-7,13,few,CASSTRVAFEQYF,TGTGCCAGCAGCACCAGAGTGGCGTTCGAGCAGTACTTC
TRBV2,NA,TRBJ2-5,12,NA,CASHRFGETQYF,TGTGCCAGCCACAGGTTTGGGGAGACCCAGTACTTC
TRBV5-1,NA,TRBJ1-1,17,NA,CASRGGTRGAGHTEAFF,TGCGCCAGCAGAGGGGGGACACGTGGCGCTGGCCACACTGAAGCTTTCTTT
TRBV19,TRBD1,TRBJ2-4,15,many,CASSRTSGQGNIQYF,TGTGCCAGTAGTAGAACCTCGGGACAGGGAAACATTCAGTACTTC
TRBV5-6,NA,TRBJ1-2,13,NA,CASSYPQGGGYTF,TGTGCCAGCAGCTACCCACAGGGAGGAGGCTACACCTTC
TRBV4-1,NA,TRBJ2-7,17,NA,CASSQDLGRPSSYEQYF,TGCGCCAGCAGCCAAGATTTGGGGAGACCGAGCTCCTACGAGCAGTACTTC
TRBV28,NA,TRBJ2-2,13,NA,CASSIGWAGELFF,TGTGCCAGCAGTATAGGGTGGGCCGGGGAGCTGTTTTTT
TRBV5-4,TRBD2,TRBJ2-2,15,NA,CASSFSGRAGGELFF,TGTGCCAGCAGCTTTAGCGGGAGGGCCGGTGGGGAGCTGTTTTTT
TRBV11-2,TRBD2,TRBJ2-1,14,NA,CASSPPAGDVEKFF,TGTGCCAGCAGCCCTCCTGCGGGGGATGTTGAGAAGTTCTTC
TRBV19,NA,TRBJ2-1,15,few,CASSIGLATYNEQFF,TGTGCCAGTAGTATCGGGCTAGCGACTTACAATGAGCAGTTCTTC
TRBV29-1,NA,TRBJ2-3,12,NA,CSVVGSTDTQYF,TGCAGCGTTGTGGGGTCCACAGATACGCAGTATTTT
TRBV28,NA,TRBJ2-5,14,many,CASSFLRAGETQYF,TGTGCCAGCAGTTTCCTCAGGGCCGGCGAGACCCAGTACTTC
TRBV12-2,NA,TRBJ2-3,10,NA,CASSVDTQYF,TGTGCCAGCAGCGTTGATACGCAGTATTTT
TRBV5-1,TRBD1,TRBJ2-1,14,few,CASSSTTGDNEQFF,TGCGCCAGCAGCAGCACGACAGGGGACAATGAGCAGTTCTTC
TRBV5-4,NA,TRBJ2-5,14,NA,CASSSEGRAETQYF,TGTGCCAGCAGTTCCGAGGGAAGGGCCGAGACCCAGTACTTC
TRBV11-1,NA,TRBJ2-5,14,NA,CASSLVSRRVTQYF,TGTGCCAGCAGCTTAGTGTCCCGGAGAGTGACCCAGTACTTC
TRBV7-2,NA,TRBJ1-2,16,NA,CASSLAGRGDNYGYTF,TGTGCCAGCAGCTTAGCGGGGCGGGGAGACAACTATGGCTACACCTTC
TRBV9,NA,TRBJ1-6,16,NA,CASSVGDDSYNSPLHF,TGTGCCAGCAGCGTAGGGGACGACTCCTATAATTCACCCCTCCACTTT
TRBV30,TRBD2,TRBJ2-1,17,once,CAWSVGRREGLGGEQFF,TGTGCCTGGAGTGTCGGCCGGCGGGAGGGCCTGGGGGGTGAGCAGTTCTTC
TRBV6-6,NA,TRBJ1-2,15,NA,CASSQTGGTGYGYTF,TGTGCCAGCAGCCAGACGGGGGGCACCGGCTATGGCTACACCTTC
TRBV27,TRBD1,TRBJ1-2,18,NA,CASRLSTGRGLGDYGYTF,TGTGCCAGCAGACTCTCGACAGGGAGGGGGCTGGGGGACTATGGCTACACCTTC
TRBV6-1,NA,TRBJ1-1,13,few,CASRERAVTEAFF,TGTGCCAGCAGGGAGCGGGCGGTCACTGAAGCTTTCTTT
TRBV4-1,NA,TRBJ2-2,12,NA,CASGHFTGELFF,TGCGCCAGTGGACATTTTACCGGGGAGCTGTTTTTT
TRBV6-1,TRBD1,TRBJ1-4,14,NA,CASSDQGVGEKLFF,TGTGCCAGCTCCGATCAGGGGGTTGGTGAAAAACTGTTTTTT
TRBV7-9,NA,TRBJ2-1,15,many,CASSLGFMTYNEQFF,TGTGCCAGCAGCTTAGGCTTCATGACCTACAATGAGCAGTTCTTC
TRBV7-9,NA,TRBJ1-5,12,few,CASSLGDQPQHF,TGTGCCAGCAGCTTAGGAGATCAGCCCCAGCATTTT
TRBV10-1,NA,TRBJ2-7,12,few,CAINTHSYEQYF,TGCGCCATCAATACACACTCCTACGAGCAGTACTTC
TRBV11-2,NA,TRBJ2-3,13,NA,CASASLRVHTQYF,TGTGCCAGCGCCTCCCTTAGGGTCCATACGCAGTATTTT
TRBV5-1,TRBD1,TRBJ2-7,15,few,CASSSGTGALNEQYF,TGCGCCAGCAGCTCCGGGACAGGGGCCCTTAACGAGCAGTACTTC
TRBV5-1,TRBD2,TRBJ2-7,14,few,CASSLGTGGGEQYF,TGCGCCAGCAGCTTGGGGACGGGGGGAGGCGAGCAGTACTTC
TRBV29-1,NA,TRBJ1-1,14,few,CSVAATGRNTEAFF,TGCAGCGTTGCCGCGACAGGTAGGAACACTGAAGCTTTCTTT
TRBV6-1,TRBD1,TRBJ2-7,17,few,CASSEKRFTGGSYEQYF,TGTGCCAGCAGTGAAAAACGGTTTACAGGGGGTTCCTACGAGCAGTACTTC
TRBV28,TRBD1,TRBJ1-1,14,NA,CASSRTGKNTEAFF,TGTGCCAGCAGTAGGACAGGGAAGAACACTGAAGCTTTCTTT
TRBV4-2,TRBD2,TRBJ2-3,17,many,CASSQGLAGGVTDTQYF,TGTGCCAGCAGCCAAGGACTAGCGGGGGGTGTTACAGATACGCAGTATTTT
TRBV11-1,NA,TRBJ2-5,15,NA,CASSLVLGWQETQYF,TGTGCCAGCAGCTTAGTCCTAGGCTGGCAAGAGACCCAGTACTTC
TRBV30,NA,TRBJ1-4,11,NA,CAWSAGEKLFF,TGTGCCTGGAGTGCAGGTGAAAAACTGTTTTTT